This TCR beta chain comes out of a study of identical twins. TCRdb independently ran MiXCR on the 5' RACE reads; one entry per CDR3 protein. The sample shows some 1,600,000 distinct CDR3 sequences, about 30% of them seen only once. J gave up 0 bases and V 3 bases, and 4 bases lay outside the gene matches. Germline CDR1 reads SGHDN; CDR2 reads FVKESK. The CDR3 runs 16 residues. The specimen sequenced was cord blood. The sequence was collected from a newborn girl in good health. V and J are TRBV14 and TRBJ2-1; 8 nucleotides agree with TRBD2. CDR3 region: CASSQRAGVSYNEQFF. The CDR3 DNA sequence: TGTGCCAGCAGCCAGCGAGCGGGAGTCTCCTACAATGAGCAGTTCTTC.